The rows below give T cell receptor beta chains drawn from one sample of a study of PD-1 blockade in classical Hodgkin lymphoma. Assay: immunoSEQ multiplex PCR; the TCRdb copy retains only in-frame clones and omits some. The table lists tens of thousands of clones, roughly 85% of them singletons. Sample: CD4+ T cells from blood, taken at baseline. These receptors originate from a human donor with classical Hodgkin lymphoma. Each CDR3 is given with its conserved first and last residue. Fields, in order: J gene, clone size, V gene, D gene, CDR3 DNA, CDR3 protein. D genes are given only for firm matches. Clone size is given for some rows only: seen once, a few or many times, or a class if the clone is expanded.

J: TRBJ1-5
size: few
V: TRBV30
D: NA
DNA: TGTGCCTGGAGGGGTCTGGGGGCGAGTCAGCCCCAGCATTTT
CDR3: CAWRGLGASQPQHF

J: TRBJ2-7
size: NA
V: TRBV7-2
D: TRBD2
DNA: TGTGCCAGCAGCCGAGCGGGTAGCGGGCCCGGCTACGAGCAGTACTTC
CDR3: CASSRAGSGPGYEQYF

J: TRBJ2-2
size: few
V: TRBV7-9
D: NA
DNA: TGTGCCAGCAGCCCCAGGACTGGTGTAGGGGAGCTGTTTTTT
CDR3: CASSPRTGVGELFF

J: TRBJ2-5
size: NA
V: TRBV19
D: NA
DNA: TGTGCCAGTAGTCCCCGCGTAGGGACAGAGACCCAGTACTTC
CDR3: CASSPRVGTETQYF

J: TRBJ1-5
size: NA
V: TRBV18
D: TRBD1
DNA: TGTGCCAGCTCACCAGCGGGACAGCTCCTACTACAGCCCCAGCATTTT
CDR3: CASSPAGQLLLQPQHF

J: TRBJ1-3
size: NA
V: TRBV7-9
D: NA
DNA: TGTGCCAGCAGCTTAGGGGCAGGGCAAAGACGATATTTT
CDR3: CASSLGAGQRRYF

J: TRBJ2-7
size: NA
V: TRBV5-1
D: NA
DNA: TGCGCCAGCAGCGACGTCAACAGGGTGTACGAGCAGTACTTC
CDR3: CASSDVNRVYEQYF

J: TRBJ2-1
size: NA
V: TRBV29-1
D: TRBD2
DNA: TGCAGCGGTAAAATAGGGACTAGCGGGAGATCTCTCTACAATGAGCAGTTCTTC
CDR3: CSGKIGTSGRSLYNEQFF

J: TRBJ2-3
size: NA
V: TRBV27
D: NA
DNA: TGTGCCAGCAGTTTATCTTGGCGGGTTAACACAGATACGCAGTATTTT
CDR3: CASSLSWRVNTDTQYF

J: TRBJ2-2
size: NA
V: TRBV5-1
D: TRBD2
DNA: TGCGCCAGCAGCTTCTCTAGCGGACTAAACACCGGGGAGCTGTTTTTT
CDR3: CASSFSSGLNTGELFF

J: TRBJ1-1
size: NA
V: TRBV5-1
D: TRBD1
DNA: TGCGCCAGCAGCCTGAATAACAGGGGGAACACTGAAGCTTTCTTT
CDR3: CASSLNNRGNTEAFF

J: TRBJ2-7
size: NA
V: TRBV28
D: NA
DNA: TGTGCCAGCAGTGTAGCGGTTTCCTACGAGCAGTACTTC
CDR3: CASSVAVSYEQYF

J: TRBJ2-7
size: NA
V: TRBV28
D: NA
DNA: TGTGCCGGGGGCAGGGCAGGGACCGGGGACGAGCAGTACTTC
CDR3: CAGGRAGTGDEQYF

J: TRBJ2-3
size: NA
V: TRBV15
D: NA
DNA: TGTGCCACCAGCAACCCCCTTGTAGCGGAGCACACAGATACGCAGTATTTT
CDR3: CATSNPLVAEHTDTQYF

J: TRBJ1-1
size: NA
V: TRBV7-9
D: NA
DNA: TGTGCCAGCAGCTCTAGCCGGGACACTGAAGCTTTCTTT
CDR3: CASSSSRDTEAFF

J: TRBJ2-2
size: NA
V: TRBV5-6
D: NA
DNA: TGTGCCAGCAGCTCCCCCCCCGGGGAGCTGTTTTTT
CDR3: CASSSPPGELFF

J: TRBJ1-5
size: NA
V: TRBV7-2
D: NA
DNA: TGTGCCAGCAGCTATCAGGGCGGGTTGAGCAATCAGCCCCAGCATTTT
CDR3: CASSYQGGLSNQPQHF

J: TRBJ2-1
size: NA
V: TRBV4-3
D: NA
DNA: TGCGCCAGCAGCCAATCTCCCGTTTTAGGAACTGAGCAGTTCTTC
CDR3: CASSQSPVLGTEQFF